The 32 T cell receptor beta chains below come from one sample, sequenced in a study of T-cell memory formation after mild COVID-19. One entry per CDR3 protein, called by TCRdb with MiXCR from the 5' RACE reads. The data hold hundreds of thousands of distinct CDR3 sequences, with more than 15% observed a single time. The material sequenced was PBMCs or a T cell subset sorted from them (not recorded which). The receptors here all came from a man aged 18-30 years who had mild COVID-19 (a few samples of this study predate the infection). Cell type and time point are not known.

The rearrangement uses TRBV4-1 and TRBJ2-1; D uncertain. CDR1 and CDR2 (germline): MGHRA, YSYEKL. There are 13 residues in the CDR3. V gave up 4 bases and J gave up 5 bases, with 9 bases separating them. CDR3 sequence (DNA): TGCGCCAGCAGCCGCATACCGAACAATGAGCAGTTCTTC. Its protein product is CASSRIPNNEQFF.

In this sample, this clonotype turned up many times. The gene calls are TRBV11-2 and TRBJ1-5; D remains unclear. This CDR3 region has 16 residues. Looked up from germline, CDR1 is SGHAT and CDR2 is FQNNGV. Between the trimmed V and J ends, which lost 5 bases and 0 bases, there was a span of 14 bases. CDR3 sequence: CASSPHRQYSNQPQHF. In DNA form, the CDR3 reads TGTGCCAGCAGCCCCCATAGGCAATATAGCAATCAGCCCCAGCATTTT.

The gene calls are TRBV6-2 or TRBV6-3 and TRBJ2-7, with no clear D. In germline, CDR1 is MNHEY, CDR2 SVGEGT. The germline V and J ends were trimmed by 6 bases and 0 bases, with 9 bases remaining between them. This CDR3 comprises 13 residues. CDR3 sequence: CASRPFSSYEQYV. In DNA form, the CDR3 reads TGTGCCAGCAGACCATTCTCCTCCTACGAGCAGTACGTC.

In its sample, this clonotype was seen a few times. The chain recombines TRBV6-5 with TRBJ2-1; 11 positions match TRBD2. The CDR3 totals 16 residues. Germline CDR1 reads MNHEY; CDR2 reads SVGAGI. J was trimmed by 5 bases and V by 6 bases; bases with no gene match: 9. In DNA, the CDR3 is TGTGCCAGCAGCAGACTAGCGGGGTCCCTCCACAATGAGCAGTTCTTC. Protein product: CASSRLAGSLHNEQFF.

This clonotype has a handful of counts. The chain has TRBV11-2 and TRBJ2-3, with 12 bases identical to TRBD2. In germline, CDR1 is SGHAT, CDR2 FQNNGV. The V and J ends lost 5 bases and 2 bases, in that order; junction bases with no gene match: 5. The CDR3 spans 16 residues. In nucleotides, the CDR3 is TGTGCCAGCAGCCACCGACTAGCGGGGGTCACAGATACGCAGTATTTT. This encodes CASSHRLAGVTDTQYF. The full variable domain, its missing parts supplied by reference TRBV11-2 and TRBJ2-3, is EAGVAQSPRYKIIEKRQSVAFWCNPISGHATLYWYQQILGQGPKLLIQFQNNGVVDDSQLPKDRFSAERLKGVDSTLKIQPAKLEDSAVYLCASSHRLAGVTDTQYFGPGTRLTVL.

This clonotype showed up many times. J is TRBJ1-6 and V is TRBV3-1; 9 nucleotides agree with TRBD1. This CDR3 comprises 15 residues. V shed 1 base and J 9 bases; nucleotides not matched to a gene: 4. CDR1 and CDR2 from the germline V gene are LGHDT and YNNKEL (reference sequence). The CDR3 region is CASSQVYRGRSPLHF. CDR3 bases: TGTGCCAGCAGCCAAGTTTACAGGGGGCGTTCACCCCTCCACTTT.

This clonotype was counted between two and nine times. V and J are TRBV4-1 and TRBJ2-3; TRBD2 matches 7 bases. CDR3 length: 16 residues. After removal of 0 bases from V and 4 bases from J, the junction contained 7 bases not matched to a gene. The germline V gene encodes CDR1 MGHRA and CDR2 YSYEKL. The CDR3 DNA sequence: TGCGCCAGCAGCCAAGATTGGGGACTAAGCGCAGATACGCAGTATTTT. Protein: CASSQDWGLSADTQYF.

This clonotype was seen only a few times. The chain carries TRBV6-2 or TRBV6-3 and TRBJ2-7; 9 positions match TRBD1. The germline CDR1 and CDR2 sequences are MNHEY and SVGEGT. This CDR3 has 16 residues. The ends lost 0 bases at V and 4 bases at J; junction bases unmatched: 7. The CDR3 loop is CASSYSKWDRVYEQYF. CDR3 nucleotides: TGTGCCAGCAGTTACTCGAAATGGGACAGGGTGTACGAGCAGTACTTC.

Ten or more counts support this clonotype. This chain uses TRBV7-2 with TRBJ1-5; D possibly corresponds to TRBD1 (5 bases). V was shortened by 5 bases and J by 0 bases, with 8 bases between the two germline ends. The CDR3 loop spans 14 amino acids. CDR1 and CDR2 (germline): SGHTA, FQGNSA. CDR3 DNA sequence: TGTGCCAGCAGCCCCAGGGATAGCAATCAGCCCCAGCATTTT. Its translation: CASSPRDSNQPQHF.

Only one count was recorded for this clonotype. V and J are TRBV6-2 or TRBV6-3 and TRBJ1-6; D unclear. The CDR3 has 11 residues. Deletions cut 5 bases from V and 8 bases from J, with 4 bases between. Germline lookup yields CDR1 MNHEY and CDR2 SVGEGT. CDR3 loop: CASSGDSPLHF. The CDR3 DNA reads as TGTGCCAGCAGTGGAGATTCACCCCTCCACTTT.

The rearrangement links TRBV6-2 or TRBV6-3 to TRBJ2-3; the match to TRBD2 covers 8 bases. This CDR3 is built from 16 residues. From germline, CDR1 is MNHEY and CDR2 SVGEGT. V was pared by 5 bases and J by 3 bases, with 10 bases of the junction left unmatched. The CDR3: CASSPSPSGGTDTQYF. CDR3 DNA sequence: TGTGCCAGCAGTCCTAGTCCCAGCGGGGGTACAGATACGCAGTATTTT.

The chain carries TRBV7-6 and TRBJ2-3; TRBD2 matches at 11 bases. Germline assignment: CDR1 SGHVS and CDR2 FNYEAQ. The V segment lost 4 bases and the J segment 4 bases; nucleotides outside the gene matches: 7. The length of the CDR3 is 16 residues. The CDR3 nucleotides are TGTGCCAGCAGCTATACCACTAGCGGGGGCCCAGATACGCAGTATTTT. It translates to CASSYTTSGGPDTQYF.

In this sample, this clonotype turned up many times. The chain is built from TRBV9 and TRBJ1-5, with D possibly matching TRBD1 (5 bases). The CDR3 totals 15 residues. Trimming left V 1 base short and J 2 bases short, with 10 bases between. Germline loops: CDR1 SGDLS, CDR2 YYNGEE. The CDR3 bases are TGTGCCAGCAGCGTAACAGCAGGGCGCAATCAGCCCCAGCATTTT. Encoded protein: CASSVTAGRNQPQHF.

The sample holds a few counts of this clonotype. This chain links TRBV12-3 or TRBV12-4 with TRBJ2-7; D is unclear. The CDR3 extends over 13 amino acids. V was trimmed by 5 bases and J by 3 bases, leaving 11 bases between them. CDR3 DNA sequence: TGTGCCAGCAGTCCGAGGCACGGCTACGAGCAGTACTTC. Translated, it gives CASSPRHGYEQYF.

This clonotype has at least ten counts. This chain connects TRBV15 to TRBJ1-1; no firm D call. The germline gives CDR1 LNHNV, CDR2 YYDKDF (reference sequence). The CDR3 has 14 residues. Between the trimmed V and J ends, which lost 0 bases and 2 bases, there was a span of 7 bases. Here the CDR3 reads CATSRDGGNTEAFF. CDR3 sequence (DNA): TGTGCCACCAGCAGAGATGGAGGAAACACTGAAGCTTTCTTT.

The chain links TRBV5-4 to TRBJ2-7; 14 bases are shared with TRBD2. Germline V lookup: CDR1 SGHNT, CDR2 YYREEE (reference sequence). V trimming: 4 bases; J trimming: 5 bases; junction bases outside the gene matches: 2. The CDR3 has 14 residues. The chain's CDR3 is CASSAGLAGDEQYF. The DNA for the CDR3 is TGTGCCAGCAGCGCGGGACTAGCGGGGGACGAGCAGTACTTC.

This sequence joins TRBV18 and TRBJ2-7; maybe TRBD2 (5 bases). V lost 4 bases, J lost 4 bases, and 8 bases lay in between. CDR3 length: 12 residues. From germline, CDR1 is KGHSH and CDR2 LQKENI. CDR3 DNA: TGTGCCAGCTCACGAGGAGGTTACGAGCAGTACGTC. Its protein product is CASSRGGYEQYV.

This clonotype was found a few times. The chain combines TRBV5-1 with TRBJ2-5, with 11 bases fitting TRBD2. The CDR3 is 14 residues long. J lost 9 bases, V lost 3 bases, and 7 bases had no gene match. From germline, CDR1 is SGHRS and CDR2 YFSETQ. This CDR3 is CASSSTSGAEAQYF. Here the CDR3 DNA reads TGCGCCAGCAGCTCGACTAGCGGGGCGGAGGCCCAGTACTTC.

J is TRBJ1-1 and V is TRBV27, with unresolved D. Germline CDR1 MNHEY, CDR2 SMNVEV (reference sequence). V was trimmed by 5 bases and J by 4 bases, leaving 11 bases between them. There are 13 residues in the CDR3. Here the CDR3 reads CASSQWASTEAFF. The DNA of the CDR3 is TGTGCCAGCAGTCAATGGGCTAGCACTGAAGCTTTCTTT.

The V call is TRBV20-1, the J call TRBJ2-2, with D possibly TRBD1 on 6 matching bases. The CDR3 loop spans 13 amino acids. CDR1 and CDR2 (germline): DFQATT, SNEGSKA (reference sequence). V gave up 2 bases and J gave up 5 bases, with 9 bases separating them. The CDR3 region has the DNA TGCAGTGCTAGACAGGGGTCGACCGGGGAGCTGTTTTTT. Its protein product is CSARQGSTGELFF.

On this clonotype itself: At one boundary the junction diverges from the germline segment, which might be a read error. The chain joins TRBV2 to TRBJ2-1, with 11 positions matching TRBD2. The CDR3 runs 13 residues. CDR1 and CDR2 (germline): SNHLY, FYNNEI. The CDR3, as DNA: TGTGCCCTACTAGCGGGGGTCTACACTGAGCAGTTCTTC. As protein: CALLAGVYTEQFF.

J is TRBJ2-7 and V is TRBV10-3; D may match TRBD1 or TRBD2 (5 bases each). This CDR3 contains 13 residues. Trimming cost V 3 bases and J 2 bases, with 8 bases left between them. Germline CDR1 is ENHRY and CDR2 is SYGVKD. CDR3 nucleotide sequence: TGTGCCATCAGTGATCGGGGACCCTACGAGCAGTACTTC. Its protein is CAISDRGPYEQYF.

The V call is TRBV4-3, the J call TRBJ2-1, with D perhaps matching TRBD1 or TRBD2 (6 bases each). The V gene's germline CDR1 is LGHNA and CDR2 YSLEER. V gave up 2 bases and J gave up 3 bases, with 17 bases separating them. The CDR3 runs to 17 residues. CDR3 protein: CASSQTSEGEVYNEQFF. The CDR3 bases are TGCGCCAGCAGCCAAACCTCTGAGGGGGAGGTCTACAATGAGCAGTTCTTC.

The chain recombines TRBV28 with TRBJ2-7; TRBD1 might be the D (6 bases). Germline V gene sequence: CDR1 MDHEN, CDR2 SYDVKM. This CDR3 has 14 amino acids. The V end was cut by 5 bases, the J end by 2 bases, with 13 bases between. CDR3 region: CASSTAGVPYEQYF. DNA of the CDR3: TGTGCCAGCAGTACAGCAGGGGTCCCCTACGAGCAGTACTTC.

There are a few counts of this clonotype. V is TRBV10-3 and J is TRBJ2-1; D ambiguous. CDR1 ENHRY and CDR2 SYGVKD come from the germline V gene. This CDR3 is built from 12 residues. Trimming left V 2 bases short and J 4 bases short, with 3 bases between. The CDR3 sequence: CAISERYNEQFF. Here the CDR3 DNA reads TGTGCCATCAGTGAGAGATACAATGAGCAGTTCTTC.

The chain employs TRBV6-6 and TRBJ1-4; D perhaps matches TRBD1 (5 bases). This CDR3 region has 14 residues. Per the germline V gene, CDR1 is MNHNY and CDR2 is SVGAGI (reference sequence). Trimming removed 0 bases at V and 6 bases at J, with 8 bases between. The CDR3 bases are TGTGCCAGCAGTTACTCGAGAGGGGATGAAAAACTGTTTTTT. Translating gives CASSYSRGDEKLFF.

The chain joins TRBV5-1 to TRBJ2-1, with 9 bases fitting TRBD2. V lost 6 bases to trimming and J lost 9 bases; unmatched junction nucleotides: 13. The CDR3 sequence is 15 residues long. CDR1 is SGHRS, CDR2 YFSETQ, per germline. The CDR3 coding sequence is TGCGCCAGCATCCCACTTGGCGGGGGGGCGGGTGAGCAGTTCTTC. The encoded protein is CASIPLGGGAGEQFF.

In this sample, this clonotype turned up once. The gene calls are TRBV5-1 and TRBJ2-3; 10 bases map to TRBD2. The V segment lost 3 bases and the J segment 4 bases; nucleotides outside the gene matches: 2. The CDR3 consists of 14 residues. Germline V gives CDR1 SGHRS, CDR2 YFSETQ. The CDR3 nucleotides are TGCGCCAGCAGCTGGACTAGCGGATCAGATACGCAGTATTTT. Translated, it gives CASSWTSGSDTQYF.

The V gene is TRBV29-1, the J gene TRBJ1-2; 7 positions match TRBD1. The CDR3 has 13 amino acids. The V gene end was trimmed by 3 bases and the J gene end by 4 bases; junction bases not matched to a gene: 5. Germline loops: CDR1 SQVTM, CDR2 ANQGSEA. This CDR3 reads CSVETGKSYGYTF. The CDR3 nucleotides read TGCAGCGTTGAGACAGGGAAGAGCTATGGCTACACCTTC. Full variable domain (remainder filled in from reference TRBV29-1 and TRBJ1-2): SAVISQKPSRDICQRGTSLTIQCQVDSQVTMMFWYRQQPGQSLTLIATANQGSEATYESGFVIDKFPISRPNLTFSTLTVSNMSPEDSSIYLCSVETGKSYGYTFGSGTRLTVV.

There are a few counts of this clonotype. CDR3 amino acids: CASSYYGGQPQHF. The CDR3 coding sequence is TGTGCCAGCAGTTACTATGGGGGCCAGCCCCAGCATTTT. The chain is built from TRBV6-5 and TRBJ1-5, with D tentatively TRBD1 (6 bases). The CDR3 is made up of 13 amino acids. V was pared by 1 base and J by 7 bases, with 8 bases between. In germline, CDR1 is MNHEY, CDR2 SVGAGI.

This clonotype turned up a few times. This chain uses TRBV7-9 with TRBJ2-2; 9 bases are shared with TRBD1. After removal of 2 bases from V and 0 bases from J, the junction contained 1 base not matched to a gene. The CDR3 is 16 amino acids. Germline loops: CDR1 SEHNR, CDR2 FQNEAQ (reference sequence). CDR3 protein: CASSLTGGANTGELFF. The CDR3 DNA follows: TGTGCCAGCAGCTTAACAGGGGGCGCGAACACCGGGGAGCTGTTTTTT.

This clonotype occurred many times. The chain joins TRBV29-1 to TRBJ2-7; TRBD2 matches at 11 bases. Germline trimming cut 4 bases from V and 4 bases from J; bases unmatched to any gene: 9. The CDR3 loop spans 15 amino acids. Germline values: CDR1 SQVTM, CDR2 ANQGSEA. The CDR3 DNA reads TGCAGCGTTGGTGGACTAGCGGGTAACCCTTACGAGCAGTACGTC. Amino acid sequence: CSVGGLAGNPYEQYV.